The 30 T cell receptor beta chains below were found in one sample sequenced in a study of spatial heterogeneity in lung cancer (dated by TCRdb to between 2018 and 2020). Libraries were made using 5' RACE. These reads were obtained on a NextSeq 500. In-frame beta chains were kept once TCRdb had trimmed the public reads at Q25 with fastp and called clones with MiXCR. When rows share a CDR3 protein, they turn into one entry using the most common DNA and genes. The sample profile shows around 63,000 distinct CDR3 sequences; roughly 8% of them were found once. The biggest ten clones account for about 16% of the sample. The time point label on this specimen signifies: sample taken at primary tumor resection. Without any cell sorting, TCR sequencing was performed on whole RNA extracted either from tumor and nontumor lung tissue or from cryopreserved PBMC samples. This specimen was PBMCs, taken at surgery. These TCRs come from a female donor with early-stage non-small cell lung cancer.

This clonotype was counted a few times. The V gene is TRBV20-1, the J gene TRBJ2-4, with D possibly being TRBD1 or TRBD2 (5 bases each). The germline CDR1 and CDR2 sequences are DFQATT and SNEGSKA (reference sequence). This CDR3 has 15 amino acids. Trimming pared 0 bases from V and 8 bases from J, leaving 17 bases between. In nucleotides, the CDR3 is TGCAGTGCTAGAGAACAAGGGACGGCACCGGACATTCAGTACTTC. It yields the protein CSAREQGTAPDIQYF.

The gene calls are TRBV9 and TRBJ1-2; no firm D call. The CDR3 has 14 amino acids. From germline, CDR1 is SGDLS and CDR2 YYNGEE. The V end was cut by 0 bases, the J end by 3 bases, with 9 bases between. The CDR3 nucleotides read TGTGCCAGCAGCGTAGACGGCACTTACTATGGCTACACCTTC. Translated, it gives CASSVDGTYYGYTF.

V is TRBV2 and J is TRBJ2-5; 7 nucleotides align to TRBD1. CDR3 length equals 14 residues. Germline trimming cut 5 bases from V and 7 bases from J; bases unmatched to any gene: 10. The germline V gene has CDR1 SNHLY and CDR2 FYNNEI. The CDR3 DNA follows: TGTGCCAGCAGTCGCGACAGGGCCCCTGGGACCCAGTACTTC. Amino acids: CASSRDRAPGTQYF.

This clonotype was observed at least ten times. The chain couples TRBV9 to TRBJ1-2; D remains unclear. Trimming shortened V by 6 bases and J by 8 bases, and 14 bases separated the two germline ends. CDR3 length equals 12 residues. Germline CDR1 and CDR2: SGDLS and YYNGEE. The CDR3 DNA reads TGTGCCAGCACCCTCCCCAGAGGAGGCTACACCTTC. It is translated as CASTLPRGGYTF. Full variable domain (outside the CDR3, taken from reference TRBV9 and TRBJ1-2): DSGVTQTPKHLITATGQRVTLRCSPRSGDLSVYWYQQSLDQGLQFLIQYYNGEERAKGNILERFSAQQFPDLHSELNLSSLELGDSALYFCASTLPRGGYTFGSGTRLTVV.

This sequence joins TRBV25-1 and TRBJ2-1; 8 bases map to TRBD2. CDR1 is MGHDK and CDR2 is SYGVNS in the germline V gene. This CDR3 contains 15 residues. The junction had 13 bases not matched to a gene; V was cut back by 3 bases and J by 12 bases. CDR3 in amino acids: CASSEAGGPPVGQFF. Written as DNA, the CDR3 is TGTGCCAGCAGTGAGGCGGGAGGACCCCCCGTTGGGCAGTTCTTC.

This clonotype was recorded a few times. V gene TRBV20-1 combines with J gene TRBJ2-1; D ambiguous. The germline V and J ends were trimmed by 0 bases and 0 bases, with 9 bases remaining between them. This CDR3 spans 15 amino acids. CDR1 and CDR2 (germline): DFQATT, SNEGSKA (reference sequence). This CDR3 reads CSARDGRTSYNEQFF. The CDR3 nucleotides read TGCAGTGCTAGAGATGGCAGGACCTCCTACAATGAGCAGTTCTTC.

The gene calls are TRBV18 and TRBJ2-7; D remains unclear. V was trimmed by 6 bases and J by 0 bases, leaving 12 bases between them. Per the germline V gene, CDR1 is KGHSH and CDR2 is LQKENI. This CDR3 is 14 amino acids long. The CDR3 nucleotides read TGTGCCAGCTCCCCGGCTTTAAGCTCCTACGAGCAGTACTTC. Translating gives CASSPALSSYEQYF.

To note about this clonotype: A single base separates this from a much larger clone, so it may be a read error. The V call is TRBV7-3, the J call TRBJ2-1, with D tentatively TRBD2 (5 bases). This CDR3 comprises 16 residues. The V gene's germline CDR1 is SGHTA and CDR2 FQGTGA. Trimming left V 7 bases short and J 4 bases short, with 20 bases between. The CDR3 DNA reads TGTGCCAGCATCGCAGGCGGGCCCGCCTTATACAATGAGCAGTTCTTC. It is translated as CASIAGGPALYNEQFF.

This clonotype was counted only a few times. The gene calls are TRBV10-3 and TRBJ2-3; D perhaps matches TRBD2 (6 bases). Germline lookup yields CDR1 ENHRY and CDR2 SYGVKD. The germline V and J ends were trimmed by 4 bases and 4 bases, with 15 bases remaining between them. The CDR3 has 15 amino acids. The CDR3 protein is CAISGSARGSDTQYF. CDR3 coding DNA: TGTGCCATCAGTGGTAGCGCCCGGGGGTCAGATACGCAGTATTTT.

The genes are TRBV20-1 and TRBJ1-5; 10 bases line up with TRBD1. J was trimmed by 4 bases and V by 5 bases; bases with no gene match: 8. The CDR3 length is 15 residues. Germline V gene sequence: CDR1 DFQATT, CDR2 SNEGSKA (reference sequence). DNA for the CDR3: TGCAGTGCTCAGCGTGGGGACAGGGGTAATCAGCCCCAGCATTTT. It translates to CSAQRGDRGNQPQHF.

This clonotype was detected many times. This chain uses TRBV12-3 or TRBV12-4 with TRBJ2-3, with 8 bases lining up with TRBD2. Losses at the gene ends were 6 bases for V and 6 bases for J; bases not matched to a gene: 8. This CDR3 has 14 residues. CDR3 sequence: CASRRGGLVDTQYF. The CDR3 nucleotides are TGTGCCAGCAGGCGCGGGGGGTTGGTGGATACGCAGTATTTT.

This clonotype has at least ten counts. The chain couples TRBV9 to TRBJ2-3, with D maybe TRBD2 (5 bases). With 4 bases removed from V and 0 bases from J, the gap between germline ends came to 15 bases. The CDR3 runs to 16 residues. In germline, CDR1 is SGDLS, CDR2 YYNGEE. As DNA, the CDR3 is TGTGCCAGCAGCCTACGAGCGGACCCTAGCACAGATACGCAGTATTTT. Protein product: CASSLRADPSTDTQYF.

The gene calls are TRBV10-3 and TRBJ2-5; D not certain. The CDR3 runs 14 residues. V lost 0 bases, J lost 2 bases, and 7 bases lay in between. Germline CDR1 ENHRY, CDR2 SYGVKD. The CDR3 sequence: CAISESNKQETQYF. CDR3 nucleotides: TGTGCCATCAGTGAGTCGAACAAACAAGAGACCCAGTACTTC.

This clonotype was found a few times. The chain joins TRBV18 to TRBJ1-2; TRBD1 agrees at 7 bases. V lost 6 bases to trimming and J lost 6 bases; unmatched junction nucleotides: 10. Germline V gene data show CDR1 as KGHSH and CDR2 as LQKENI. The CDR3 sequence is 14 residues long. In nucleotides, the CDR3 is TGTGCCAGCTCTCCAGAAGACAGGGTGCATGGCTACACCTTC. Translating it yields CASSPEDRVHGYTF.

This clonotype was found many times. This chain links TRBV7-2 with TRBJ1-1; D is unresolved. Germline CDR1 reads SGHTA; CDR2 reads FQGNSA. The length of the CDR3 is 15 residues. V was clipped by 4 bases and J by 0 bases, with 12 bases between them. The CDR3: CASSSGRGVNTEAFF. CDR3 nucleotide sequence: TGTGCCAGCAGCTCCGGTCGCGGGGTGAACACTGAAGCTTTCTTT.

This clonotype occurred many times. V gene TRBV12-3 or TRBV12-4 combines with J gene TRBJ2-2; TRBD1 might be the D (5 bases). The CDR3 runs 14 residues. V was shortened by 5 bases and J by 4 bases, with 11 bases between the two germline ends. CDR3 sequence: CASSEVGPTGELFF. CDR3 nucleotides: TGTGCCAGCAGTGAGGTGGGGCCCACCGGGGAGCTGTTTTTT.

This clonotype was counted only a few times. The V and J genes are TRBV24-1 and TRBJ1-5, with a tentative D call TRBD1 (6 bases). The V end lost 3 bases, the J end lost 5 bases, and 10 bases lay between the germline ends. The CDR3 is 14 amino acids. Germline assignment: CDR1 KGHDR and CDR2 SFDVKD. The CDR3 reads CATSDGRTDQPQHF. The CDR3 bases are TGTGCCACCAGTGATGGCCGGACAGATCAGCCCCAGCATTTT.

The table lists this clonotype with a few counts. The V call is TRBV20-1, the J call TRBJ1-3; D gene unclear. The ends were cut back, 3 bases at V and 0 bases at J, with 15 bases in the middle. The germline CDR1 and CDR2 sequences are DFQATT and SNEGSKA (reference sequence). CDR3 size: 16 residues. This CDR3 is CSASRPDEYSGNTIYF. The CDR3 DNA reads as TGCAGTGCTAGTCGGCCAGACGAGTACTCTGGAAACACCATATATTTT.

This clonotype was counted between two and nine times. The CDR3 loop reads CASSENANPGELFF. CDR3 in DNA: TGTGCCAGCAGTGAGAACGCCAATCCCGGGGAGCTGTTTTTT. This chain connects TRBV2 to TRBJ2-2; D not certain. The germline V gene has CDR1 SNHLY and CDR2 FYNNEI. This CDR3 has 14 amino acids. Trimming removed 3 bases at V and 6 bases at J, with 11 bases between. Drawing the rest from reference TRBV2 and TRBJ2-2, the complete variable domain is EPEVTQTPSHQVTQMGQEVILRCVPISNHLYFYWYRQILGQKVEFLVSFYNNEISEKSEIFDDQFSVERPDGSNFTLKIRSTKLEDSAMYFCASSENANPGELFFGEGSRLTVL.

This clonotype was seen a few times. The V call is TRBV20-1, the J call TRBJ2-1; D ambiguous. V shed 3 bases and J shed 0 bases, with 9 bases lying between them. Germline CDR1 reads DFQATT; CDR2 reads SNEGSKA (reference sequence). This CDR3 has 14 residues. CDR3 sequence reads: CSARGISSYNEQFF. Here the CDR3 DNA reads TGCAGTGCTAGGGGGATAAGCTCCTACAATGAGCAGTTCTTC.

This clonotype was seen repeatedly, ten times or more. The V and J genes are TRBV9 and TRBJ2-2; 10 positions match TRBD2. In germline, CDR1 is SGDLS, CDR2 YYNGEE. The CDR3 covers 16 residues. J gave up 0 bases and V 2 bases, and 1 base lay outside the gene matches. As DNA, the CDR3 is TGTGCCAGCAGCGTTAGCGGGAGGACGAACACCGGGGAGCTGTTTTTT. This translates into CASSVSGRTNTGELFF.

CDR3 in amino acids: CASLGGQTNSPLHF. The CDR3 DNA sequence: TGTGCCAGCCTAGGGGGACAGACCAATTCACCCCTCCACTTT. The J gene is TRBJ1-6, the V gene TRBV28; 7 bases line up with TRBD1. The CDR3 extends over 14 amino acids. V lost 8 bases and J lost 7; bases outside the gene matches: 8. Germline-derived CDR1 and CDR2 are MDHEN and SYDVKM.

This clonotype appeared many times. The rearrangement uses TRBV29-1 and TRBJ1-2; no definite D call. Germline CDR1 SQVTM, CDR2 ANQGSEA. The CDR3 loop spans 12 amino acids. Deletions cut 6 bases from V and 7 bases from J, with 15 bases between. CDR3: CSVVIWGGGYTF. The CDR3 DNA sequence: TGCAGCGTCGTAATCTGGGGTGGTGGCTACACCTTC.

This clonotype was picked up a small number of times. J is TRBJ2-1 and V is TRBV6-5; 9 positions match TRBD1. Germline CDR1 reads MNHEY; CDR2 reads SVGAGI. The V segment lost 4 bases and the J segment 9 bases; nucleotides outside the gene matches: 7. The CDR3 sequence is 14 residues long. DNA of the CDR3: TGTGCCAGCAGTTTAACCGGACAGGGGACTGAGCAGTTCTTC. Protein product: CASSLTGQGTEQFF.

In its sample, this clonotype was seen a few times. The CDR3 loop is CASNPGQPNTEAFF. The CDR3 DNA follows: TGCGCCAGCAACCCGGGACAACCGAACACTGAAGCTTTCTTT. The V call is TRBV5-1, the J call TRBJ1-1; D may be TRBD1 (6 bases). The CDR3 runs to 14 residues. Germline values: CDR1 SGHRS, CDR2 YFSETQ. Trimming shortened V by 6 bases and J by 1 base, and 13 bases separated the two germline ends.

V is TRBV5-5 and J is TRBJ1-6; D is undetermined. The CDR3 runs to 15 residues. Trimming removed 0 bases at V and 8 bases at J, with 12 bases between. Germline V lookup: CDR1 SGHKS, CDR2 YYEKEE (reference sequence). The CDR3 DNA is TGTGCCAGCAGCTTGGAAGGGCGCCGGGATTCACCCCTCCACTTT. Translation: CASSLEGRRDSPLHF. Full variable domain (rest looked up from reference TRBV5-5 and TRBJ1-6): DAGVTQSPTHLIKTRGQQVTLRCSPISGHKSVSWYQQVLGQGPQFIFQYYEKEERGRGNFPDRFSARQFPNYSSELNVNALLLGDSALYLCASSLEGRRDSPLHFGNGTRLTVT.

The gene calls are TRBV2 and TRBJ2-1; D not resolved. CDR1 and CDR2 (germline): SNHLY, FYNNEI. V dropped 3 bases and J dropped 9 bases, with 6 bases sitting between them. There are 11 residues in the CDR3. DNA of the CDR3: TGTGCCAGCAGTGATGTGGGTGAGCAGTTCTTC. It yields the protein CASSDVGEQFF.

A few counts support this clonotype. This chain uses TRBV28 with TRBJ1-2; possible D gene TRBD1, 6 bases. V lost 6 bases and J lost 5, with 10 bases in between. Germline CDR1 reads MDHEN; CDR2 reads SYDVKM. The length of the CDR3 is 12 residues. The CDR3, as DNA: TGTGCCAGCAGCCGGACAGTTTATGGCTACACCTTC. Amino acid sequence: CASSRTVYGYTF.

This clonotype was seen repeatedly, ten times or more. This chain links TRBV6-5 with TRBJ2-6; 10 bases align to TRBD1. Losses at the gene ends were 1 base for V and 1 base for J; bases not matched to a gene: 4. Germline CDR1 MNHEY, CDR2 SVGAGI. The CDR3 consists of 18 residues. As DNA, the CDR3 is TGTGCCAGCAGTTACTATGGGACAGGGGTATCTGGGGCCAACGTCCTGACTTTC. This translates into CASSYYGTGVSGANVLTF.

The gene calls are TRBV4-1 and TRBJ1-2; D uncertain. This CDR3 comprises 16 residues. The V and J ends lost 0 bases and 4 bases respectively, with 15 bases between them. The germline CDR1 and CDR2 sequences are MGHRA and YSYEKL. As DNA, the CDR3 is TGCGCCAGCAGCCAAGATATGAGATCAGAGTTCTATGGCTACACCTTC. The encoded protein is CASSQDMRSEFYGYTF.